Sequencing of this TCR beta chain was carried out in a study of cytomegalovirus exposure and HLA in healthy donors (dated by TCRdb to 2016 to 2017). Study-wide context: An earlier analysis of roughly 610 of the donors reported under 300 Gb of sequence data and roughly 120 million unique TCR beta sequences obtained from about 170 million T cells. An early release that covered roughly 600 HLA-typed donors contained approximately 300 gigabases of sequencing data and approximately 85 million unique TCR sequences. The genetic ancestry cluster associated with self-reported Caucasian donors included 65% to 90% of the 300 to 450 genotyped donors. To study patterns of TCR occurrence, a later analysis re-analyzed previously published TCR beta repertoires from 666 donors and added high-resolution HLA genotyping. The study aimed to test whether cataloging public T cell receptors could reveal signatures of past pathogen exposure. Typing coverage varied by locus: roughly 620-640 donors for A, B, C, DRB1 and DQB1; 500 to 550 for DQA1; about 570 for DPA1; approximately 490 for DPB1. Every repertoire in the discovery cohort had been generated on one and the same sequencing platform. Using immunosequencing, the study profiled T cell repertoires from 500 to 800 subjects and related those repertoires to cytomegalovirus serostatus. A later genetic analysis took genome-wide SNP genotypes for about 55% of the roughly 700 donors and used that subset as a discovery cohort. To decide whether each TCR beta V gene segment behaved as functional or pseudogenic, an earlier analysis of approximately 590 of the donors relied on high-throughput TCR beta sequencing. Along with the approximately 700-subject first cohort, a separate validation cohort of around 120 different subjects was used. Donor age, sex, ethnicity and CMV serostatus were collected together with the repertoire data. To predict cytomegalovirus infection status, the study brought together high-throughput TCR immunosequencing, statistical association of individual TCRs with disease status, and machine learning. Rather than drawing on any new phenotypic data, the later analysis identified candidate immune exposures from TCR beta sequences and the way those sequences occurred across donors. Among 398 genotyped donors of the cohort, an average of around 250,000 unique TCR beta nucleotide sequences was sequenced per donor, of which approximately 19% were non-productive. Four to six DR-DQ haplotypes were handled as single units for association and clustering, since linkage in the cohort was strong. HLA typing included class I and class II loci at four-digit resolution.

As for this clone: There is no known antigen for this receptor. Nothing much larger sits one base from this clone, and base qualities are not available.

From the cysteine up to the phenylalanine, the CDR3 has a length of 13 residues. The only DNA kept is the CDR3, 39 bases in frame from the first base. Trimming at the junction amounts to 8 bases on V and 0 bases on J, and the germline ends lie 8 bases apart. As encoded in the germline V gene, CDR1 is MDHEN while CDR2 is SYDVKM. The library was generated by the immunoSEQ multiplex PCR assay. For the multiplex PCR, a mixture combining 60 forward primers for TCR Vbeta segments and 13 reverse primers for TCR Jbeta segments was used. The CDR3 region of rearranged TCR beta genes was amplified from genomic DNA by a multiplex PCR assay. The Illumina HiSeq System was used to sequence the amplified TCR beta libraries as 87-base-pair reads. The original pipeline was this. A later analysis tallied 75 million to 95 million unique TCR beta chains across the 666 repertoires, and some 12 million of those chains were shared by two or more donors. Raw reads were error-corrected and collapsed into unique sequences by a nearest-neighbor algorithm in which closely related sequences were merged to remove PCR and sequencing errors. CDR3 sequences were aligned to IMGT reference sequences to assign V, D and J gene segments. For a sequence to be retained, a match of at least six nucleotides to both a V gene segment and a J gene segment was required. Rearrangements were classified as productive when the CDR3 lacked stop codons and remained in frame with V and J, and all other rearrangements were classified as non-productive. CDR3 was defined according to IMGT convention as the region running from the second conserved V-encoded cysteine to the conserved J-encoded phenylalanine. The earlier analysis of about 640 of the donors excluded any sequence lacking an unambiguous match to a single V gene segment. An earlier analysis of fewer than 750 of the donors called V segments functional above 56.7% productive rearrangements and segregating when the between-donor standard deviation exceeded 5%. A statistical classification framework was built for diagnosing cytomegalovirus status from the catalog of TCR beta chain sequences. V and J gene assignment, in a later analysis, came from comparing TCR nucleotide sequences with IMGT/GENE-DB human TR gene sequences. In a later analysis, CDR3 sequences and most-parsimonious VDJ recombination scenarios were assigned using the TCRdist pipeline. In a later analysis, each TCR beta chain was defined by its CDR3 amino acid sequence together with its V-gene family, and reads without a unique V-gene family were excluded. In a later analysis, fewer than 600 highly shared, low-generation-probability nucleotide sequences were removed to address suspected cross-contamination and a sequencing artifact. A later analysis calculated a clonal expansion index for each public chain from normalized within-repertoire ranks of inferred template counts. In a later analysis, generation probabilities were computed with a VDJ recombination model fitted to out-of-frame rearrangements, and the resulting probabilities were checked against IGoR. Hypergeometric tests were used in a later analysis to score TCR-TCR, TCR-HLA and TCR-CMV co-occurrence, with a repertoire-size bias correction applied to the TCR pairs. A later analysis estimated false discovery rates by permuting HLA or CMV assignments 20 times. A later analysis grouped co-occurring TCRs with DBSCAN, adding TCRdist sequence similarity when clustering within HLA-allele-positive subsets. Repertoires with fewer than 30,000 or more than 120,000 public chains, plus five repertoires with anomalous nucleotide sharing, were excluded from co-occurrence clustering. The table was pulled from immuneACCESS by TCRdb, which kept in-frame rearrangements only. Such tables lose some clones; where checked, under half of the loss comes from unresolved V genes, and the rest has no known cause. V, J and clone size are taken as reported in that table, and D and trimming were inferred from the DNA itself. The sample contains 150,000 to 250,000 clones, roughly 85% of them found a single time. 2% to 2.5% of the sample is taken by the ten largest.

The cohort consisted of some 670 healthy bone marrow donors. All cohort members were sampled while nominally healthy, although unrecorded immune exposures were likely present. The donor tested CMV seronegative and was one of the 352 seronegative cohort members. Each donor provided a peripheral blood sample, and peripheral blood mononuclear cells were used for TCR beta sequencing. Genomic DNA extraction from the blood cell samples was performed with the Qiagen DNeasy Blood Extraction Kit. Broad study findings and their caveats: Assigning TCR associations to individual alleles was difficult when HLA alleles, especially DR and DQ, strongly co-occurred. In a later analysis, TCR association rates were found to vary across HLA loci, with the most associated TCRs seen for DRB1 alleles and the fewest for HLA-C alleles. In a later analysis, around 17,000 TCR beta sequences were associated with specific HLA alleles at a false discovery rate of 0.05. Across donors, most TCR sequences were observed very rarely, whereas some public TCRs were present in many individuals. Correlated functional status among segregating V segments might reflect linkage disequilibrium, but an unknown experimental factor could not be ruled out. The authors suggested that the approach could potentially be extended to other disease states and immunological phenotypes. In a later genetic analysis, fewer N-insertions in productive TCRs were reported among donors in an Asian-associated ancestry cluster than the roughly 700-donor mean. The only immune exposure information available for the cohort was CMV serostatus. Cytomegalovirus status was reported to be diagnosed by the classifier with high specificity and sensitivity in both the original and validation cohorts. The study gave a list of some 150 TCR beta chains associated with cytomegalovirus. Because counts were too low, approximately 18 rarely observed V segments, including chromosome 9 orphons, were excluded from the earlier analysis of around 640 of the donors. Some IMGT-functional V segments, including TRBV6-2 and TRBV6-3, could not be distinguished by the 87-base-pair reads and were therefore excluded. Presence/absence analyses assumed roughly uniform sequencing depth across donors, an assumption that may not hold. In a later analysis, HLA-associated TCR beta chains were found to be more clonally expanded and to have lower generation probabilities than equally common non-associated chains. In a later analysis, several top co-occurrence clusters were reported to appear linked to parvovirus B19, influenza, CMV and Epstein-Barr virus. A group of highly shared sequence variants was considered likely to be a technical artifact of the sequencing pipeline. In an earlier analysis of some 640 of the donors, most TCR beta V segments were observed in productive rearrangements about 90% or about 30% of the time, broadly matching IMGT annotations. Most CMV-associated TCR beta chains appeared to be HLA-restricted in a later analysis, and the HLA associations seemed to be driven largely by CMV exposure. This cohort had only TCR beta chains sequenced, and the lack of alpha or paired-chain data limited which features could be detected. In vitro tests confirmed that a few of the cytomegalovirus-associated TCR beta chains recognize cytomegalovirus antigens. A further reported finding was that TCR beta sequences accurately predicted the HLA-A and HLA-B alleles for most subjects in the first cohort. Because some donors lacked HLA typing at each locus, the association tests relied only on the typed subset. A later genetic analysis associated a missense DCLRE1C variant with V-gene and J-gene trimming of TCR beta chains, and an independent cohort replicated the association.

Sequences were obtained from PBMCs. This receptor was obtained from a woman in her forties or fifties in good health and CMV-seronegative. The chain couples TRBV28 to TRBJ1-3; a tentative D call is TRBD1 (5 bases match). The CDR3 reads CASGAGSGNTIYF. The DNA reads as follows: TGTGCCAGCGGGGCCGGCTCTGGAAACACCATATATTTT.